This is a list of T cell receptor beta chains from one sample in a study of T-cell memory formation after mild COVID-19. One entry per CDR3 protein results from TCRdb running MiXCR on the 5' RACE reads. The repertoire holds 280,000 or so distinct CDR3 sequences, with about 20% as singletons. Sample: PBMCs or a T cell subset sorted from them (not recorded which). All receptors come from a man between 18 and 29 years old who had mild COVID-19 (a few samples of this study predate the infection). Cell type and time point are not known. Each CDR3 is given without its conserved first and last residue.

TRBJ2-1	TRBV5-1	ASSDSGGSSYNEQF
TRBJ1-1	TRBV6-5	ASSYGGAQRNTEAF
TRBJ2-7	TRBV5-1	ASSSQPPGQGAYEQY
TRBJ2-1	TRBV7-9	ASSAGGPYNEQF
TRBJ2-7	TRBV6-6	ASGRGPYEQY
TRBJ1-2	TRBV7-9	ASSLSDMGYT
TRBJ1-3	TRBV2	ASSDRGNTIY
TRBJ1-1	TRBV20-1	SARPFNTEAF
TRBJ2-2	TRBV7-8	ASSSGTGELF
TRBJ1-2	TRBV6-5	ASSTPGRSRH
TRBJ1-6	TRBV6-6	ASDPSGTNSPLH
TRBJ2-5	TRBV7-2	ASSFRLAGAQETQY
TRBJ2-2	TRBV11-2	ASRPSLRTGELF
TRBJ2-7	TRBV2	ASSSGENGGGSSYEQY
TRBJ2-5	TRBV7-2	ASSLVRGDQETQY
TRBJ2-1	TRBV11-2	ASSPGSGRGQVRNEQF
TRBJ1-3	TRBV12-3/TRBV12-4	ASSYLGLISGNTIY
TRBJ2-2	TRBV11-2	ASSPRDRANTGELF
TRBJ2-3	TRBV3-1	ASRSNRGADTQY
TRBJ2-1	TRBV5-1	ASRASGGPTNEQF
TRBJ1-1	TRBV5-1	ASSKGWGNTEAF
TRBJ1-3	TRBV20-1	SAPRDLGNTIY
TRBJ2-2	TRBV24-1	ACGNANTGELF
TRBJ1-1	TRBV6-1	ASSVMSNMNTEAF
TRBJ1-1	TRBV29-1	SVELNPF
TRBJ2-5	TRBV11-2	ASSGWTEQETQY
TRBJ1-2	TRBV6-6	ASSYSEGADGYT
TRBJ1-3	TRBV4-3	ASSPLSPSSGNTIY
TRBJ1-5	TRBV6-1	ASSAVGYRLDQPQH
TRBJ1-1	TRBV3-1	ASSQVLSYTEAF
TRBJ1-1	TRBV27	ASSDYRGGTEAF
TRBJ2-5	TRBV29-1	SVLTEYQETQY
TRBJ2-7	TRBV12-3/TRBV12-4	ASSGTVGTYEQY
TRBJ2-1	TRBV6-5	ASSYQGDSYNEQF
TRBJ2-5	TRBV7-9	ASSFGGETQY
TRBJ2-5	TRBV6-5	ASSYSKDPRKQETQY
TRBJ2-7	TRBV6-2/TRBV6-3	ASGHRVYEQY
TRBJ1-1	TRBV6-2/TRBV6-3	ASSYTLDGSTEAF
TRBJ2-3	TRBV9	ASSVLGRDTQY
TRBJ1-1	TRBV18	ASSPGAGLNTEAF
TRBJ2-2	TRBV30	AWSVGVGRGPGELF
TRBJ2-1	TRBV7-8	ASSLAGTSGGTDNEQF
TRBJ2-3	TRBV2	SSRERADTQY
TRBJ1-2	TRBV6-5	ASSYSPSELNYGYT
TRBJ2-1	TRBV6-5	ASWGEGYRREF
TRBJ1-1	TRBV18	ASSPLYRGEETEAF